The following is a T cell receptor beta chain sequence with its context. This sample was included in a study of blood T cell repertoires in COVID-19. Study background: Acute and convalescent COVID-19 specimens originated in the United States, Italy and Spain. Nucleic acid was either cDNA or gDNA, and it came from T cells, B-cell-depleted T cells, or PBMCs.

In the original analysis: Estimated nucleated cell counts came from reference gene primer amplification. Libraries were prepared by immunoSEQ multiplex PCR; TCRdb keeps only in-frame clonotypes and omits some of them. V, J and clone size derive from that table, while D and trimming were established from the DNA sequence. The sample shows 70,000 to 95,000 clones, roughly 88% of them seen only once. V lost 1 base, J lost 4 bases, and 10 bases lay in between. Germline CDR1 SGHAT, CDR2 FQNNGV. The CDR3 runs 14 residues. The sequencing input was peripheral blood. This receptor was taken from a woman in her 70s with acute or convalescent COVID-19. The chain joins TRBV11-2 to TRBJ2-5; possible D gene TRBD2, 7 bases. CDR3 nucleotides: TGTGCCAGCAGCTTAGTAGGGGGGGCAGAGACCCAGTACTTC. Protein: CASSLVGGAETQYF.